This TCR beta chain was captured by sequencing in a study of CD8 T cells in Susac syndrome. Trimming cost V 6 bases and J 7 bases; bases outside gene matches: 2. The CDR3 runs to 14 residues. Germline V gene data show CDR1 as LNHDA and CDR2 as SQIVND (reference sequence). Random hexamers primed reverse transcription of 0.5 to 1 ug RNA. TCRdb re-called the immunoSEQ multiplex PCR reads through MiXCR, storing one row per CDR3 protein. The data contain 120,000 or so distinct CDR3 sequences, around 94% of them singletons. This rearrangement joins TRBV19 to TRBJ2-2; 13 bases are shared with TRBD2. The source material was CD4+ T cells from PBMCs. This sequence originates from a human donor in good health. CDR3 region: CASSRTSGSGELFF. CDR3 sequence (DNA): TGTGCCAGTAGCCGGACTAGCGGGAGCGGGGAGCTGTTTTTT.